Listed below are T cell receptor beta chains from one sample, sequenced in a study of blood T cell repertoires in COVID-19. Using immunoSEQ multiplex PCR, the repertoire was profiled, and TCRdb retains in-frame clones only, with some absent. The profile shows about 190,000 clones, roughly nine tenths of them singletons. Source material: peripheral blood. All receptors derive from a man aged 35-49 years with acute or convalescent COVID-19. CDR3s include the opening cysteine and the closing phenylalanine or tryptophan. A D gene is named only where the DNA matches it firmly. Not all rows give a size; the values are once, few, many and, for expanded clones, a class.

D gene: NA; clone size: NA; V gene: TRBV21-1; CDR3 protein: CASAGGTGNTEAFF
D gene: NA; clone size: NA; V gene: TRBV27; CDR3 protein: CASSLYNNQPQHF
D gene: TRBD1; clone size: NA; V gene: TRBV27; CDR3 protein: CASSFQQGGGLQQYF
D gene: TRBD1; clone size: NA; V gene: TRBV5-4; CDR3 protein: CASSDRTGGEQFF
D gene: TRBD1; clone size: NA; V gene: TRBV6-6; CDR3 protein: CASRRTGVEKLFF
D gene: NA; clone size: NA; V gene: TRBV30; CDR3 protein: CAWSDWPRRREQYF
D gene: NA; clone size: few; V gene: TRBV12-3/TRBV12-4; CDR3 protein: CASSWNRNTEAFF
D gene: NA; clone size: NA; V gene: TRBV24-1; CDR3 protein: CATSDLRRGGGKLFF
D gene: TRBD1; clone size: NA; V gene: TRBV24-1; CDR3 protein: CATSDLGTGGRDTQYF
D gene: NA; clone size: NA; V gene: TRBV4-2; CDR3 protein: CASSSTRGSSYEQYF
D gene: TRBD2; clone size: NA; V gene: TRBV5-4; CDR3 protein: CASSLGLAGGVDTQYF
D gene: NA; clone size: NA; V gene: TRBV4-2; CDR3 protein: CASSQGPVRGFTDTQYF
D gene: NA; clone size: NA; V gene: TRBV4-2; CDR3 protein: CASSREGGGNSPLHF
D gene: TRBD1; clone size: NA; V gene: TRBV6-5; CDR3 protein: CASSITGGRAFF
D gene: TRBD1; clone size: few; V gene: TRBV5-6; CDR3 protein: CASSRQLGDRGGTDTQYF
D gene: NA; clone size: NA; V gene: TRBV5-3; CDR3 protein: CARSLARQRETQYF
D gene: TRBD1; clone size: NA; V gene: TRBV30; CDR3 protein: CACPGTAVEKLFF
D gene: TRBD1; clone size: NA; V gene: TRBV6-5; CDR3 protein: CASSKTGIGETQYF
D gene: TRBD1; clone size: NA; V gene: TRBV11-2; CDR3 protein: CASSVQGVGWAEAFF
D gene: TRBD1; clone size: NA; V gene: TRBV11-3; CDR3 protein: CASSSGDRGNEQFF
D gene: TRBD1; clone size: NA; V gene: TRBV7-3; CDR3 protein: CASRYMTGVGDEQYF
D gene: TRBD1; clone size: NA; V gene: TRBV30; CDR3 protein: CACRTGASYNSPLHF
D gene: TRBD2; clone size: NA; V gene: TRBV27; CDR3 protein: CASSQTRGGLETQYF
D gene: TRBD1; clone size: NA; V gene: TRBV27; CDR3 protein: CATSRDSLNTEAFF
D gene: NA; clone size: NA; V gene: TRBV9; CDR3 protein: CASSRTDSNQPQHF
D gene: TRBD1; clone size: NA; V gene: TRBV5-8; CDR3 protein: CASSYHRGYNSPLHF
D gene: TRBD1; clone size: NA; V gene: TRBV2; CDR3 protein: CASSGTGWAFF
D gene: NA; clone size: NA; V gene: TRBV5-1; CDR3 protein: CASSPGGVPNEKLFF
D gene: TRBD1; clone size: NA; V gene: TRBV5-1; CDR3 protein: CASSLTGYGYTF
D gene: TRBD1; clone size: NA; V gene: TRBV5-1; CDR3 protein: CASSLRPGQGGDTQYF
D gene: TRBD2; clone size: NA; V gene: TRBV7-6; CDR3 protein: CASSLGVAGGTTDTQYF
D gene: NA; clone size: NA; V gene: TRBV6-5; CDR3 protein: CASSLTDREKLFF
D gene: TRBD1; clone size: NA; V gene: TRBV2; CDR3 protein: CASLLSRGSRDSNYGYTF
D gene: TRBD2; clone size: NA; V gene: TRBV5-1; CDR3 protein: CASSLAGGFTDTQYF
D gene: TRBD1; clone size: once; V gene: TRBV18; CDR3 protein: CASSAVPGQGFTEQYF
D gene: TRBD1; clone size: NA; V gene: TRBV27; CDR3 protein: CASSALTGTGGHEQYF
D gene: TRBD2; clone size: NA; V gene: TRBV6-6; CDR3 protein: CATWTSGTDTQYF